This T cell receptor beta chain was identified in a study of cytomegalovirus exposure and HLA in healthy donors. Note on this clone: Its specificity is not known.

Findings of the study overall: There were some public TCRs occurring in many donors, but most TCR sequences were rare. Most CMV-associated TCR beta chains were later found to appear HLA-restricted. There were several of the most significant clusters that appeared linked to common viral pathogens in a later analysis.

The PCR was carried out with 60 Vbeta primers and 13 Jbeta primers. In the authors' workflow: Per a later analysis, the number of unique TCR beta chains was approximately 80 million, of which 9 million to 14 million were shared. Data came from immunoSEQ multiplex PCR; TCRdb stores just in-frame clones and leaves some out. The D gene and trimming were derived from the DNA, and the V and J assignments and clone size from that table. The sample lists more than 85,000 clones, roughly 15% seen once, with about 0.79% in the top ten. Trimming cost V 2 bases and J 4 bases; bases outside gene matches: 6. Per the germline V gene, CDR1 is ENHRY and CDR2 is SYGVKD. This CDR3 is 15 amino acids long.

The specimen sequenced was PBMCs. The chain employs TRBV10-3 and TRBJ2-5; TRBD2 agrees at 8 bases. The sequence was obtained from a female donor in good health and CMV-seronegative. The CDR3 bases are TGTGCCATCAGTGAGGCGGGACGGGGGGGAGAGACCCAGTACTTC. This translates into CAISEAGRGGETQYF.